A single sample gave rise to the 32 T cell receptor beta chains below, sequenced in a study of blood T cells in healthy people across ages (dated by TCRdb to the mid-2010s). The library was made by 5' RACE. Sequencing used an Illumina HiSeq 2500. A second roughly 7 to 11 cycle PCR used a sample-barcoded 5' primer and a J-beta primer mix. TCRdb applied fastp at Q25 and MiXCR to the public reads, then kept only in-frame beta chains. Identical CDR3 proteins give one entry, which carries the most common genes and DNA. The sample table lists about 1,500,000 distinct CDR3 sequences, about 28% of them with a count of one. 6.5% to 8.5% of the sample goes to the ten largest clones. The sample consisted of blood. These receptors all stem from a woman under 40 in good health.

CDR3 loop: CASSVRVEETQYF. CDR3 DNA sequence: TGTGCCAGCAGTGTCAGGGTTGAAGAGACCCAGTACTTC. This rearrangement joins TRBV28 to TRBJ2-5; D perhaps matches TRBD1 (5 bases). The CDR3 runs 13 residues. Looked up from germline, CDR1 is MDHEN and CDR2 is SYDVKM. The ends were cut back, 5 bases at V and 3 bases at J, with 10 bases in the middle.

The chain links TRBV7-2 to TRBJ2-1, with TRBD2 identical over 15 bases. J gave up 4 bases and V 5 bases, and 6 bases lay outside the gene matches. The CDR3 length is 17 residues. Germline V gives CDR1 SGHTA, CDR2 FQGNSA. This chain's CDR3 is CASSLGLAGGVYNEQFF. The DNA for the CDR3 is TGTGCCAGCAGCCTTGGACTAGCGGGAGGGGTATACAATGAGCAGTTCTTC.

The J gene is TRBJ1-4, the V gene TRBV24-1; TRBD1 is a possible D gene (6 bases). Trimming left V 3 bases short and J 3 bases short, with 13 bases between. The CDR3 covers 16 residues. Germline loops: CDR1 KGHDR, CDR2 SFDVKD. The CDR3 here is CATSDAGGASNEKLFF. CDR3 in DNA: TGTGCCACCAGTGATGCCGGGGGCGCGTCTAATGAAAAACTGTTTTTT.

The chain employs TRBV7-9 and TRBJ2-7, with D unclear. Germline assignment: CDR1 SEHNR and CDR2 FQNEAQ (reference sequence). The CDR3 is 13 amino acids. V lost 5 bases and J lost 7, with 15 bases in between. CDR3 in DNA: TGTGCCAGCAGCGAGGACGGTCCTTTAGAGCAGTACTTC. Its translation: CASSEDGPLEQYF.

This chain connects TRBV12-5 to TRBJ2-3; 11 bases fit TRBD1. The CDR3 covers 16 residues. Per germline, CDR1 LGHNT and CDR2 FRNRAP. V dropped 6 bases and J dropped 2; count of bases not matched to a gene: 7. The CDR3 DNA sequence: TGTGCTAGTGGCGCCGGGACAGGGGGATCCACAGATACGCAGTATTTT. Translated: CASGAGTGGSTDTQYF.

This clonotype was seen many times. The V gene is TRBV7-2, the J gene TRBJ2-3; TRBD2 matches at 9 bases. The CDR3 contains 15 residues. CDR1 and CDR2 from the germline V gene are SGHTA and FQGNSA. Trimming removed 3 bases from V and 3 bases from J; junction bases left unmatched: 4. The CDR3 spells CASSLVAGVTDTQYF. In nucleotides, the CDR3 is TGTGCCAGCAGCTTGGTAGCGGGAGTAACAGATACGCAGTATTTT. The variable domain in full, with the rest retrieved from reference TRBV7-2 and TRBJ2-3, is GAGVSQSPSNKVTEKGKDVELRCDPISGHTALYWYRQSLGQGLEFLIYFQGNSAPDKSGLPSDRFSAERTGGSVSTLTIQRTQQEDSAVYLCASSLVAGVTDTQYFGPGTRLTVL.

The chain recombines TRBV4-1 with TRBJ1-3; D is undetermined. The CDR3 is 18 amino acids. With 0 bases removed from V and 0 bases from J, the gap between germline ends came to 15 bases. The germline CDR1 and CDR2 sequences are MGHRA and YSYEKL. CDR3 DNA: TGCGCCAGCAGCCAAGATGGTGTCAGCGTAAGCTCTGGAAACACCATATATTTT. This encodes CASSQDGVSVSSGNTIYF.

This clonotype was recorded only once. One end of the junction is discordant with germline, which a read error may explain. The rearrangement links TRBV7-3 to TRBJ1-2; no definite D call. Germline V CDR1 and CDR2: SGHTA, FQGTGA. The CDR3 totals 13 residues. DNA of the CDR3: TGTGCCAACAGCCGAGGGCGCAGCTATGGCTACACCTTC. Its protein is CANSRGRSYGYTF.

The rearrangement links TRBV4-1 to TRBJ2-2; 11 bases align to TRBD2. Germline CDR1 is MGHRA and CDR2 is YSYEKL. V dropped 5 bases and J dropped 1; count of bases not matched to a gene: 3. The CDR3 spans 16 residues. CDR3 nucleotide sequence: TGCGCCAGCAGCTCTCTAGCGGGAGGGAACACCGGGGAGCTGTTTTTT. Translating it yields CASSSLAGGNTGELFF.

This clonotype was counted a few times. The V call is TRBV4-3, the J call TRBJ2-2; no reliable D call. V was clipped by 0 bases and J by 2 bases, with 10 bases between them. This CDR3 is 16 amino acids long. Germline V gene sequence: CDR1 LGHNA, CDR2 YSLEER. The DNA for the CDR3 is TGCGCCAGCAGCCAAGAGGGCAGGTCTAACACCGGGGAGCTGTTTTTT. Encoded protein: CASSQEGRSNTGELFF.

V usage is TRBV5-6 and J usage is TRBJ2-5; D gene unclear. Germline CDR1 is SGHDT and CDR2 is YYEEEE. Trimming pared 0 bases from V and 5 bases from J, leaving 11 bases between. CDR3 length: 14 residues. The CDR3 is CASSLDLRRETQYF. For the CDR3, the DNA is TGTGCCAGCAGCTTGGACCTCCGACGGGAGACCCAGTACTTC. Based on the CDR3 plus reference TRBV5-6 and TRBJ2-5, the full variable domain is DAGVTQSPTHLIKTRGQQVTLRCSPKSGHDTVSWYQQALGQGPQFIFQYYEEEERQRGNFPDRFSGHQFPNYSSELNVNALLLGDSALYLCASSLDLRRETQYFGPGTRLLVL.

V is TRBV7-2 and J is TRBJ2-7; D could derive from TRBD1 or TRBD2 (6 bases each). The length of the CDR3 is 13 residues. Germline CDR1 and CDR2: SGHTA and FQGNSA. Between the trimmed V and J ends, which lost 6 bases and 5 bases, there was a span of 14 bases. The CDR3 sequence is CASRPQGGHEQYF. CDR3 nucleotide sequence: TGTGCCAGCAGACCACAAGGGGGGCACGAGCAGTACTTC.

The chain's CDR3 is CASSSTQTGGYEQYF. The DNA of the CDR3 is TGTGCCAGCAGCTCAACCCAGACAGGGGGTTACGAGCAGTACTTC. This rearrangement joins TRBV5-5 to TRBJ2-7; 9 bases are a match to TRBD1. Trimming removed 3 bases from V and 4 bases from J; junction bases left unmatched: 8. CDR1 is SGHKS and CDR2 is YYEKEE in the germline V gene (reference sequence). CDR3 size: 15 residues.

Concerning this clonotype: The conserved final phenylalanine or tryptophan is absent from the CDR3, which likely points to a read error. The chain is built from TRBV6-5 and TRBJ1-2, with D perhaps matching TRBD1 (6 bases). The CDR3 length is 15 residues. CDR1 is MNHEY and CDR2 is SVGAGI in the germline V gene. The germline V and J ends were trimmed by 4 bases and 4 bases, with 16 bases remaining between them. The CDR3 coding sequence is TGTGCCAGCAGTTTGGGCAGGGGCGCGTCCTATGGCTACACCCTC. Its protein is CASSLGRGASYGYTL.

The J gene is TRBJ1-5, the V gene TRBV28; D may be TRBD1 (6 bases). CDR1 and CDR2 from the germline V gene are MDHEN and SYDVKM. The germline V and J ends were trimmed by 11 bases and 7 bases, with 18 bases remaining between them. The CDR3 has 13 amino acids. This CDR3 is CASRGGGVQPQHF. CDR3 coding DNA: TGTGCCTCAAGGGGGGGGGGCGTCCAGCCCCAGCATTTT. Full variable domain (outside the CDR3, taken from reference TRBV28 and TRBJ1-5): DVKVTQSSRYLVKRTGEKVFLECVQDMDHENMFWYRQDPGLGLRLIYFSYDVKMKEKGDIPEGYSVSREKKERFSLILESASTNQTSMYLCASRGGGVQPQHFGDGTRLSIL.

This clonotype appeared a few times. The chain carries TRBV20-1 and TRBJ2-7, with D perhaps TRBD1 or TRBD2 (6 bases each). CDR1 is DFQATT, CDR2 SNEGSKA, per germline (reference sequence). The CDR3 contains 15 residues. The germline V and J ends were trimmed by 5 bases and 0 bases, with 17 bases remaining between them. The CDR3 sequence is CSAHHGGAGSYEQYF. CDR3 bases: TGCAGTGCTCACCACGGGGGCGCCGGCTCCTACGAGCAGTACTTC.

Concerning this clonotype: A junction end diverges from the germline sequence, so it may reflect a read error. The V gene is TRBV20-1, the J gene TRBJ2-1, with 12 bases fitting TRBD2. This CDR3 has 14 residues. Germline CDR1 reads DFQATT; CDR2 reads SNEGSKA (reference sequence). The CDR3 nucleotides read TGCAGTGCTCGAGGACTAGCGGGAAACAATGGGCAGTTCTTC. It yields the protein CSARGLAGNNGQFF.

V usage is TRBV28 and J usage is TRBJ2-4; 8 bases line up with TRBD2. This CDR3 region has 13 residues. Germline assignment: CDR1 MDHEN and CDR2 SYDVKM. The V gene end was trimmed by 6 bases and the J gene end by 6 bases; junction bases not matched to a gene: 4. The CDR3 loop reads CASRSSGLNIQYF. The CDR3, as DNA: TGTGCCAGCAGGTCTAGCGGGCTAAACATTCAGTACTTC.

Details on this clonotype: A much more abundant neighbour one base away suggests this may be a read error. This sequence joins TRBV7-2 and TRBJ2-4, with 8 bases that match TRBD2. The CDR3 contains 16 residues. V dropped 4 bases and J dropped 13; count of bases not matched to a gene: 18. The germline gives CDR1 SGHTA, CDR2 FQGNSA. The CDR3, as DNA: TGTGCCAGCAGCTCGTGGGGTAGCGGGGACTACAATGAGCAGTACTTC. Translation: CASSSWGSGDYNEQYF. The full variable domain, its missing parts supplied by reference TRBV7-2 and TRBJ2-4, is GAGVSQSPSNKVTEKGKDVELRCDPISGHTALYWYRQSLGQGLEFLIYFQGNSAPDKSGLPSDRFSAERTGGSVSTLTIQRTQQEDSAVYLCASSSWGSGDYNEQYFGAGTRLSVL.

This clonotype has a handful of counts. The chain employs TRBV28 and TRBJ1-1, with TRBD1 matching over 8 bases. Germline CDR1 reads MDHEN; CDR2 reads SYDVKM. The CDR3 extends over 13 amino acids. V gave up 3 bases and J gave up 10 bases; unmatched junction bases: 7. The CDR3 DNA follows: TGTGCCAGCAGTTTGTCCGACAGGGGAATAGCTTTCTTT. Translation: CASSLSDRGIAFF. The full variable domain, rest sourced from reference TRBV28 and TRBJ1-1, is DVKVTQSSRYLVKRTGEKVFLECVQDMDHENMFWYRQDPGLGLRLIYFSYDVKMKEKGDIPEGYSVSREKKERFSLILESASTNQTSMYLCASSLSDRGIAFFGQGTRLTVV.

This chain uses TRBV28 with TRBJ2-7, with D unclear. The CDR3 length is 15 residues. The germline V gene encodes CDR1 MDHEN and CDR2 SYDVKM. V was clipped by 2 bases and J by 3 bases, with 14 bases between them. The CDR3 sequence is CASSLLSGTVYEQYF. The CDR3 bases are TGTGCCAGCAGTTTACTGTCAGGCACGGTCTACGAGCAGTACTTC.

The rearrangement uses TRBV20-1 and TRBJ2-1; the match to TRBD2 covers 11 bases. The CDR3 covers 14 residues. The germline V gene encodes CDR1 DFQATT and CDR2 SNEGSKA (reference sequence). V shed 6 bases, J shed 6 bases, and the junction held 7 bases outside the gene matches. The CDR3: CSAETSGVRNEQFF. The CDR3 coding sequence is TGCAGTGCGGAGACTAGCGGGGTCCGCAATGAGCAGTTCTTC.

This clonotype was counted many times. The chain carries TRBV4-2 and TRBJ2-1, with D possibly matching TRBD1 (6 bases). V was clipped by 4 bases and J by 2 bases, with 15 bases between them. Germline-derived CDR1 and CDR2 are LGHNA and YNFKEQ. CDR3 length: 16 amino acids. The CDR3 nucleotides read TGTGCCAGCAGCCTAGGACAGACCGGGGCCTACAATGAGCAGTTCTTC. It encodes CASSLGQTGAYNEQFF.

DNA for the CDR3: TGTGCCATCAGTGAGTCGGGCGGGAGGGGCAATGAGCAGTACTTC. Encoded protein: CAISESGGRGNEQYF. The chain carries TRBV10-3 and TRBJ2-7, with 9 bases aligning to TRBD2. From germline, CDR1 is ENHRY and CDR2 SYGVKD. Trimming cost V 0 bases and J 7 bases; bases outside gene matches: 7. The CDR3 is 15 amino acids.

This clonotype came up a few times. This rearrangement joins TRBV30 to TRBJ2-4; 8 bases line up with TRBD1. The germline CDR1 and CDR2 sequences are GTSNPN and SVGIG (reference sequence). V dropped 2 bases and J dropped 3; count of bases not matched to a gene: 0. This CDR3 has 13 residues. The chain's CDR3 is CAWSTGGKNIQYF. The CDR3 region has the DNA TGTGCCTGGAGTACAGGGGGCAAAAACATTCAGTACTTC. The complete variable domain, with remaining parts taken from reference TRBV30 and TRBJ2-4, reads SQTIHQWPATLVQPVGSPLSLECTVEGTSNPNLYWYRQAAGRGLQLLFYSVGIGQISSEVPQNLSASRPQDRQFILSSKKLLLSDSGFYLCAWSTGGKNIQYFGAGTRLSVL.

This chain connects TRBV5-1 to TRBJ2-1; 10 bases align to TRBD2. The J call may be mistaken, given a closer DNA end match to TRBJ2-7. The CDR3 is made up of 18 amino acids. CDR1 is SGHRS and CDR2 is YFSETQ in the germline V gene. The CDR3 is CASSPGVAGGSPYNEQYF. Written as DNA, the CDR3 is TGCGCCAGCAGCCCAGGGGTAGCGGGGGGCTCCCCCTACAATGAGCAGTACTTC.

This clonotype has just a few counts. The chain employs TRBV28 and TRBJ2-7; 15 bases are shared with TRBD2. Germline CDR1 and CDR2: MDHEN and SYDVKM. V shed 8 bases, J shed 7 bases, and the junction held 3 bases outside the gene matches. This CDR3 contains 13 residues. DNA for the CDR3: TGTGCCAGCCGGACTAGCGGGAGGGGTGAGCAGTACTTC. This gives the protein CASRTSGRGEQYF.

Many counts were recorded for this clonotype. The gene calls are TRBV6-6 and TRBJ1-6; tentative D call: TRBD1 (5 bases). This CDR3 contains 16 residues. Germline values: CDR1 MNHNY, CDR2 SVGAGI (reference sequence). V was pared by 5 bases and J by 3 bases, with 14 bases between. The CDR3 nucleotides are TGTGCCAGCAGTCCGCCCGGGGGAGTCTATAATTCACCCCTCCACTTT. Residues: CASSPPGGVYNSPLHF.

This chain uses TRBV7-2 with TRBJ2-3, with no clear D. CDR3 size: 15 residues. Trimming took off 1 base at V and 1 base at J, with 9 bases between the two ends. Germline assignment: CDR1 SGHTA and CDR2 FQGNSA. This chain's CDR3 is CASSLGIGGTDTQYF. The DNA for the CDR3 is TGTGCCAGCAGCTTAGGGATTGGGGGCACAGATACGCAGTATTTT.

The sample holds a few counts of this clonotype. V and J are TRBV12-3 or TRBV12-4 and TRBJ2-5, with TRBD1 identical over 7 bases. This CDR3 region has 14 residues. Trimming removed 6 bases from V and 4 bases from J; junction bases left unmatched: 8. In nucleotides, the CDR3 is TGTGCCAGCAGCCCGACAGGGCGGGTAGAGACCCAGTACTTC. Its translation is CASSPTGRVETQYF.

This clonotype occurred many times. The chain couples TRBV7-9 to TRBJ1-2, with D unclear. The CDR3 length is 16 residues. V lost 3 bases and J lost 3, with 17 bases in between. Germline assignment: CDR1 SEHNR and CDR2 FQNEAQ (reference sequence). The CDR3 coding sequence is TGTGCCAGCAGCTTGATATACCGCGGCCCTGACTATGGCTACACCTTC. This gives the protein CASSLIYRGPDYGYTF.

This clonotype was detected ten times or more. The chain is built from TRBV20-1 and TRBJ2-5, with no clear D. The germline gives CDR1 DFQATT, CDR2 SNEGSKA (reference sequence). The V and J ends lost 0 bases and 5 bases respectively, with 10 bases between them. The CDR3 extends over 13 amino acids. The CDR3 coding sequence is TGCAGTGCTAGAGATACTAACGGGGAGACCCAGTACTTC. Amino acids: CSARDTNGETQYF.